The clone carrying this T cell receptor (beta chain) was observed a few times. This sample is part of a study of control samples from healthy donors and cancer patients. TCRdb's copy holds only in-frame clones and misses some; the assay was immunoSEQ multiplex PCR. Of 110,000 or so clones detected, 70% to 85% appear once; the ten largest clones hold approximately 6.7%. V shed 0 bases and J 3 bases; nucleotides not matched to a gene: 3. Germline-derived CDR1 and CDR2 are SGHRS and YFSETQ. The CDR3 runs 15 residues. This chain links TRBV5-1 with TRBJ2-3; 8 positions match TRBD2. Material for sequencing was blood. The origin of this receptor is a man aged 18-30 years in good health. The CDR3 nucleotides read TGCGCCAGCAGCTTGGAGCAGCGGGGGACAGATACGCAGTATTTT. Translating gives CASSLEQRGTDTQYF.